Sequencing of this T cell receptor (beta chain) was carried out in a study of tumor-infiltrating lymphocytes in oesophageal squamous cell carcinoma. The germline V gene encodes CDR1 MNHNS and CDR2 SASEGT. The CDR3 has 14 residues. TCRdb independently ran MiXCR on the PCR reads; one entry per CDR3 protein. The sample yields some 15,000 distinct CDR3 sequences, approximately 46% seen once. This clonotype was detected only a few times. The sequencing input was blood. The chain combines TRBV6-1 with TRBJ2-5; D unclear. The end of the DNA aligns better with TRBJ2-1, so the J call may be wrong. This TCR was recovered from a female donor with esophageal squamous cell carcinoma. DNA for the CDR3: TGTGCCAGCAGACTTCCGGGTCTTAGGAATGAGCAGTTCTTC. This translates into CASRLPGLRNEQFF.